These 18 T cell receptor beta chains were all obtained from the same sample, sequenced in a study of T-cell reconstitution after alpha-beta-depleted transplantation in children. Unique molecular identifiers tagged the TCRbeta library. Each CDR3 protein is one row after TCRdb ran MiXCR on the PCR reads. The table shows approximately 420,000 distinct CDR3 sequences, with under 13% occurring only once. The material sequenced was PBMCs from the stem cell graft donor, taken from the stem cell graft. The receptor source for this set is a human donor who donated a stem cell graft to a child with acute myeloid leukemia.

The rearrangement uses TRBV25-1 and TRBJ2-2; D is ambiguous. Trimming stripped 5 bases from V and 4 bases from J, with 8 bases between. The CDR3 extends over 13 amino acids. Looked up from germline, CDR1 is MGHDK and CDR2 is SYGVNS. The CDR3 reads CASSKGRTGELFF. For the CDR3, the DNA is TGTGCCAGCAGTAAGGGTCGCACCGGGGAGCTGTTTTTT.

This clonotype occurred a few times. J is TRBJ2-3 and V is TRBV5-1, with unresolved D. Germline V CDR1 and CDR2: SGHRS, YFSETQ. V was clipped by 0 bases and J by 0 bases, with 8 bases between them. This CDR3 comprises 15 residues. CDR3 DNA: TGCGCCAGCAGCTTGGATAGACTTAGCACAGATACGCAGTATTTT. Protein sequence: CASSLDRLSTDTQYF.

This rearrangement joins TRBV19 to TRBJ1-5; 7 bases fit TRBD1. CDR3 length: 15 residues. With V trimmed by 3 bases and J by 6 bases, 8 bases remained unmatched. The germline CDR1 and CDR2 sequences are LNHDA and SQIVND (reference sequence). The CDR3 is CASSIGQGVFQPQHF. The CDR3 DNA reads TGTGCCAGTAGTATCGGGCAGGGGGTATTTCAGCCCCAGCATTTT.

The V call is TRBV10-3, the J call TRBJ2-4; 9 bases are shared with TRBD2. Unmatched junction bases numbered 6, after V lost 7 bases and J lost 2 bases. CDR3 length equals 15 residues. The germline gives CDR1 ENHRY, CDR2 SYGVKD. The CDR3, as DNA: TGTGCCATCACCGGTAGCGGGGGACCCAAAAACATTCAGTACTTC. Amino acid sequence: CAITGSGGPKNIQYF.

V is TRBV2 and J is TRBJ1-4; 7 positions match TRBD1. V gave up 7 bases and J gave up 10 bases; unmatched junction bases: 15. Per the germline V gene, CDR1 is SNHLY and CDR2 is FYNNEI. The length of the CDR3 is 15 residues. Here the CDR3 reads CASTPGPAGGGKLFF. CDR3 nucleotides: TGTGCCAGCACCCCAGGTCCGGCAGGGGGTGGAAAACTGTTTTTT.

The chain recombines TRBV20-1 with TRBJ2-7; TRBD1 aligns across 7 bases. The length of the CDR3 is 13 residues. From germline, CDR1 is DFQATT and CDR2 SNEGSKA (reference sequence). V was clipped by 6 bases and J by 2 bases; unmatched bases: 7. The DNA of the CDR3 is TGCAGTGCGACATCCCAGGGGGCCTACGAGCAGTACTTC. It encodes CSATSQGAYEQYF.

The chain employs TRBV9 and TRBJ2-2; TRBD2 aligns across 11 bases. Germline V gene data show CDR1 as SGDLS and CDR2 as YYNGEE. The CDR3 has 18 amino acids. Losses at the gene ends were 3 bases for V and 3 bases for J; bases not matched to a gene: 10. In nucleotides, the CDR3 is TGTGCCAGCAGCGGAGCTAGCGGGAGGCCCCCGGACACCGGGGAGCTGTTTTTT. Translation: CASSGASGRPPDTGELFF.

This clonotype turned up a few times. For the CDR3, the DNA is TGTGCCAGCAGTTACTCCCAAACCTCCTACGAGCAGTACTTC. Its protein is CASSYSQTSYEQYF. This chain uses TRBV6-2 or TRBV6-3 with TRBJ2-7; D unclear. Germline CDR1 reads MNHEY; CDR2 reads SVGEGT. V was cut by 0 bases and J by 0 bases, with 6 bases left in between. The CDR3 runs 14 residues.

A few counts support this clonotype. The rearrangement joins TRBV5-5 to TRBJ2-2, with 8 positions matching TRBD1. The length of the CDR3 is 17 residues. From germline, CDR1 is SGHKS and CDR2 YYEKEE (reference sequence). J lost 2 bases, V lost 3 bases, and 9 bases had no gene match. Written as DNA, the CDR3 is TGTGCCAGCAGCTCGCCACGGGGGACAGGCAACACCGGGGAGCTGTTTTTT. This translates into CASSSPRGTGNTGELFF.

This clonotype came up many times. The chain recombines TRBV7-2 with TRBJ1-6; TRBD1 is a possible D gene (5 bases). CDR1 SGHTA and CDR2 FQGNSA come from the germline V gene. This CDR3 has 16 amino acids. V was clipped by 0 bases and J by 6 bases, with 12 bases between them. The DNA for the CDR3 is TGTGCCAGCAGCTTAGCCTCTAGACAGTTTAATTCACCCCTCCACTTT. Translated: CASSLASRQFNSPLHF.

This CDR3 reads CATSRDRGGGTDTQYF. CDR3 nucleotides: TGTGCCACCAGCAGAGATCGAGGCGGGGGCACAGATACGCAGTATTTT. The rearrangement joins TRBV15 to TRBJ2-3, with a tentative D call TRBD2 (6 bases). CDR1 is LNHNV and CDR2 is YYDKDF in the germline V gene (reference sequence). The CDR3 loop spans 16 amino acids. V lost 0 bases, J lost 1 base, and 11 bases lay in between. The variable domain in full, completed from reference TRBV15 and TRBJ2-3, reads DAMVIQNPRYQVTQFGKPVTLSCSQTLNHNVMYWYQQKSSQAPKLLFHYYDKDFNNEADTPDNFQSRRPNTSFCFLDIRSPGLGDTAMYLCATSRDRGGGTDTQYFGPGTRLTVL.

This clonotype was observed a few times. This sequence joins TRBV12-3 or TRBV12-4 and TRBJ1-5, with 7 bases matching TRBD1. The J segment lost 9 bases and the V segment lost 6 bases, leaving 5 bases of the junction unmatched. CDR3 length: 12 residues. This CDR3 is CASSGQAAPQHF. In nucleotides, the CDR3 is TGTGCCAGCAGCGGACAGGCGGCGCCCCAGCATTTT.

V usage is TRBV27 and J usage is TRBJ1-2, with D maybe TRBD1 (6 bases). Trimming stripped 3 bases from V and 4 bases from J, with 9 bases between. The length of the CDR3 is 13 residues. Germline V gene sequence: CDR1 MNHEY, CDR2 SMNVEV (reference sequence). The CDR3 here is CASSFRGAYGYTF. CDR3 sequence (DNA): TGTGCCAGCAGTTTCCGGGGGGCCTATGGCTACACCTTC.

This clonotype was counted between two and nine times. CDR3 bases: TGTGCCAGCGGAGATCGCGGGAGTAACACCGGGGAGCTGTTTTTT. The encoded protein is CASGDRGSNTGELFF. The rearrangement joins TRBV12-3 or TRBV12-4 to TRBJ2-2; the match to TRBD2 covers 7 bases. Trimming cost V 8 bases and J 2 bases; bases outside gene matches: 8. The CDR3 consists of 15 residues.

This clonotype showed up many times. This CDR3 is CASSPRDRVETQYF. Here the CDR3 DNA reads TGTGCCAGCAGTCCACGGGACAGGGTTGAGACCCAGTACTTC. The J gene is TRBJ2-5, the V gene TRBV28, with TRBD1 matching 9 bases. The CDR3 is made up of 14 amino acids. Germline values: CDR1 MDHEN, CDR2 SYDVKM. V lost 5 bases to trimming and J lost 5 bases; unmatched junction nucleotides: 6.

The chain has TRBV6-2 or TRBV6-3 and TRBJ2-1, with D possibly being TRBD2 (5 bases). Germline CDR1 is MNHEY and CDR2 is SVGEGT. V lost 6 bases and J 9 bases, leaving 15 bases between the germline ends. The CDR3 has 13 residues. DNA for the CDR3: TGTGCCAGCAGACTAGGGCAGTACGGTGAGCAGTTCTTC. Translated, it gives CASRLGQYGEQFF.

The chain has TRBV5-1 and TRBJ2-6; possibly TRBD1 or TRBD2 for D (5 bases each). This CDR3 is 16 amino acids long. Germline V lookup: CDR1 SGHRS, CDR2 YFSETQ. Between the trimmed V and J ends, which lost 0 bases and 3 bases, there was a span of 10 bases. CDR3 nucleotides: TGCGCCAGCAGCTTGGCGGGGACGCGTGGGGCCAACGTCCTGACTTTC. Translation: CASSLAGTRGANVLTF.

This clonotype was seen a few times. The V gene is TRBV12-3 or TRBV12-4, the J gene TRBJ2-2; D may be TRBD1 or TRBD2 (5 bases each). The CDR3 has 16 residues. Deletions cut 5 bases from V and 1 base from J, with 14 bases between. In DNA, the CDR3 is TGTGCCAGCAGTCCCCGCGGGCAGGGGAACACCGGGGAGCTGTTTTTT. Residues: CASSPRGQGNTGELFF.